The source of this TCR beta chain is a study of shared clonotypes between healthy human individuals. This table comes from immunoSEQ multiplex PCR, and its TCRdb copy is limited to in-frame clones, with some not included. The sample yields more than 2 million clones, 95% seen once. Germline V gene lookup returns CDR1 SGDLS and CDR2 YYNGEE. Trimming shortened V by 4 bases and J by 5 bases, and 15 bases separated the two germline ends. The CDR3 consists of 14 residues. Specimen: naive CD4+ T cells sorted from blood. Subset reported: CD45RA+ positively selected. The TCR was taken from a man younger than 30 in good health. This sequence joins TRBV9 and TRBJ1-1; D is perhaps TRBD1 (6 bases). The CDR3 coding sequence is TGTGCCAGCAGCTCCCTCACAGGGAATACTGAAGCTTTCTTT. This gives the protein CASSSLTGNTEAFF.